Sequencing of this T cell receptor beta chain was carried out in a study of cytomegalovirus exposure and HLA in healthy donors. The trim removed 6 bases at V and 5 bases at J, leaving 13 bases unmatched. This CDR3 has 15 amino acids. CDR1 is GTSNPN, CDR2 SVGIG, per germline (reference sequence). A multiplex PCR was run with 60 Vbeta primers and 13 Jbeta primers. Some clones are missing from TCRdb's copy, which holds only in-frame ones; the method was immunoSEQ multiplex PCR. The repertoire holds more than 95,000 clones, with less than 80% as singletons. The sequencing input was PBMCs. The chain couples TRBV30 to TRBJ2-3; 8 nucleotides match TRBD1. The receptor's source is a woman aged 45-65 years in good health and CMV-seropositive. CDR3 amino acids: CACPGQGDIGDTQYF. DNA for the CDR3: TGTGCCTGCCCTGGACAGGGAGATATTGGAGATACGCAGTATTTT.